The 32 T cell receptor beta chains reported below all come from one sample, sequenced in a study of blood T cells in healthy people across ages (dated by TCRdb to between 2015 and 2017). Libraries were built with 5' RACE. Sequencing used an Illumina HiSeq 2500. A second PCR of about 6 to 11 cycles was performed with a sample-barcoded 5' primer and a J-beta primer mix. TCRdb redid the processing of the public reads, applying fastp at Q25 and MiXCR, and retained in-frame beta chains. When rows share a CDR3 protein, they turn into one entry using the most common DNA and genes. Present in this sample are 1 million or so distinct CDR3 sequences, roughly a quarter of which were seen just once. The ten largest make up approximately 0.79% of the sample. These data are also associated with another study on T cells of mothers and their children.

The sequencing sample was made of blood. These receptors all stem from a girl aged 2 to 10 in good health.

Only a few counts were recorded for this clonotype. The CDR3 DNA reads TGCAGTGCTACCGGGACTACCGAAAACATTCAGTACTTC. It encodes CSATGTTENIQYF. The genes are TRBV20-1 and TRBJ2-4; 7 bases are a match to TRBD2. This CDR3 has 13 residues. The junction had 5 bases not matched to a gene; V was cut back by 4 bases and J by 5 bases. Germline values: CDR1 DFQATT, CDR2 SNEGSKA (reference sequence).

Concerning this clonotype: One end of the junction does not line up with germline, which may come from a read error. The rearrangement joins TRBV6-1 to TRBJ1-4; TRBD1 might be the D (5 bases). This CDR3 comprises 16 residues. The germline V gene has CDR1 MNHNS and CDR2 SASEGT. Here the CDR3 DNA reads TGTGCCAGCAGAGAACCCCCAGGGATTCAGGATGAAAAACTGGTTTTT. Translated, it gives CASREPPGIQDEKLVF.

This clonotype was picked up a small number of times. This rearrangement joins TRBV20-1 to TRBJ1-4, with a weak D call TRBD1 (5 bases). V shed 7 bases and J shed 12 bases, with 12 bases lying between them. Germline V gives CDR1 DFQATT, CDR2 SNEGSKA (reference sequence). This CDR3 has 10 residues. The CDR3 coding sequence is TGCAGTGTTACAGGAGAACAACTGTTTTTT. This sequence encodes CSVTGEQLFF.

The rearrangement uses TRBV29-1 and TRBJ2-1; D gene ambiguous. Looked up from germline, CDR1 is SQVTM and CDR2 is ANQGSEA. The CDR3 has 11 residues. V lost 7 bases, J lost 7 bases, and 11 bases lay in between. The DNA for the CDR3 is TGCAGCGCTGATTCCAGGAATGAGCAGTTCTTC. It yields the protein CSADSRNEQFF.

CDR3 sequence: CASSFWAPGANVLTF. CDR3 nucleotides: TGTGCCAGCAGCTTTTGGGCCCCGGGGGCCAACGTCCTGACTTTC. The chain combines TRBV7-9 with TRBJ2-6; D call uncertain. Germline CDR1 reads SEHNR; CDR2 reads FQNEAQ (reference sequence). V was pared by 3 bases and J by 4 bases, with 10 bases between. The CDR3 consists of 15 residues.

This clonotype has more than one count but fewer than ten. The rearrangement links TRBV4-3 to TRBJ2-1, with 7 bases matching TRBD1. Germline assignment: CDR1 LGHNA and CDR2 YSLEER. This CDR3 region has 14 residues. Trimming at V came to 4 bases and at J to 4 bases, leaving 4 bases not matched to a gene. The CDR3, as DNA: TGCGCCAGCAGCCTCCGGGACAGATACAATGAGCAGTTCTTC. Translation gives CASSLRDRYNEQFF.

J is TRBJ2-1 and V is TRBV7-8, with D uncertain. The CDR3 runs to 18 residues. V lost 2 bases and J 7 bases, leaving 24 bases between the germline ends. Germline CDR1 and CDR2: SGHVS and FQNEAQ. CDR3 DNA sequence: TGTGCCAGCAGCTTAAGTATTGTCTGGACCCCCGGGCGGAATGAGCAGTTCTTC. It is translated as CASSLSIVWTPGRNEQFF.

V usage is TRBV5-1 and J usage is TRBJ2-7, with D tentatively TRBD1 (6 bases). Trimming removed 3 bases from V and 3 bases from J, with 10 bases in between. The germline V gene encodes CDR1 SGHRS and CDR2 YFSETQ. The CDR3 totals 13 residues. CDR3 loop: CASSWETGYEQYF. In DNA, the CDR3 is TGCGCCAGCAGCTGGGAGACAGGCTACGAGCAGTACTTC.

This clonotype was detected a few times. The chain uses TRBV19 and TRBJ1-1, with D possibly matching TRBD1 (6 bases). V was cut by 6 bases and J by 6 bases, with 14 bases left in between. CDR1 and CDR2 from the germline V gene are LNHDA and SQIVND (reference sequence). The CDR3 covers 13 residues. The CDR3 coding sequence is TGTGCCAGTAGCTCAACAGGGTTAGCTGAAGCTTTCTTT. It codes for CASSSTGLAEAFF.

The CDR3, as DNA: TGTGCCACCAGTGATACCGGGACACTAGAGACCCAGTACTTC. It translates to CATSDTGTLETQYF. The chain combines TRBV24-1 with TRBJ2-5, with D maybe TRBD1 (6 bases). Germline-derived CDR1 and CDR2 are KGHDR and SFDVKD. V lost 3 bases, J lost 4 bases, and 11 bases lay in between. This CDR3 spans 14 amino acids.

Many counts were recorded for this clonotype. The V gene is TRBV28, the J gene TRBJ2-1; D call uncertain. The germline V gene has CDR1 MDHEN and CDR2 SYDVKM. The CDR3 contains 15 residues. V shed 6 bases and J shed 1 base, with 13 bases lying between them. This CDR3 reads CASSRWTPSYNEQFF. CDR3 DNA: TGTGCCAGCAGCCGCTGGACGCCATCCTACAATGAGCAGTTCTTC. Based on the CDR3 plus reference TRBV28 and TRBJ2-1, the full variable domain is DVKVTQSSRYLVKRTGEKVFLECVQDMDHENMFWYRQDPGLGLRLIYFSYDVKMKEKGDIPEGYSVSREKKERFSLILESASTNQTSMYLCASSRWTPSYNEQFFGPGTRLTVL.

This clonotype was detected only a few times. The chain employs TRBV29-1 and TRBJ2-7; the D gene is possibly TRBD2 (5 bases). This CDR3 has 13 residues. The V and J ends lost 4 bases and 2 bases respectively, with 12 bases between them. CDR1 and CDR2 (germline): SQVTM, ANQGSEA. The CDR3 loop is CSVGPAGTYEQYF. The CDR3 nucleotides read TGCAGCGTTGGGCCGGCCGGGACCTACGAGCAGTACTTC.

This clonotype was seen a handful of times. The gene calls are TRBV20-1 and TRBJ1-5; D call uncertain. From germline, CDR1 is DFQATT and CDR2 SNEGSKA (reference sequence). With 5 bases removed from V and 3 bases from J, the gap between germline ends came to 11 bases. The CDR3 contains 13 residues. DNA of the CDR3: TGCAGTGCTGTCGACGGACCCAATCAGCCCCAGCATTTT. Amino acid sequence: CSAVDGPNQPQHF.

This clonotype was counted only a few times. The chain employs TRBV7-9 and TRBJ2-3; D not certain. Germline V CDR1 and CDR2: SEHNR, FQNEAQ (reference sequence). Trimming shortened V by 8 bases and J by 3 bases, and 9 bases separated the two germline ends. This CDR3 is built from 12 residues. CDR3 sequence (DNA): TGTGCCAGCGTGAGAGGTACAGATACGCAGTATTTT. Translated: CASVRGTDTQYF. Together with reference TRBV7-9 and TRBJ2-3, the CDR3 gives the full variable domain: DTGVSQNPRHKITKRGQNVTFRCDPISEHNRLYWYRQTLGQGPEFLTYFQNEAQLEKSRLLSDRFSAERPKGSFSTLEIQRTEQGDSAMYLCASVRGTDTQYFGPGTRLTVL.

In its sample, this clonotype was seen a few times. This chain joins TRBV12-3 or TRBV12-4 and TRBJ2-5; TRBD2 is a possible D gene (6 bases). Trimming stripped 6 bases from V and 0 bases from J, with 17 bases between. The CDR3 totals 16 residues. The CDR3 reads CASSYSIAVYQETQYF. In nucleotides, the CDR3 is TGTGCCAGCAGCTATTCGATAGCGGTATACCAAGAGACCCAGTACTTC.

This chain links TRBV7-2 with TRBJ1-2, with 7 bases that match TRBD1. The CDR3 totals 14 residues. Per the germline V gene, CDR1 is SGHTA and CDR2 is FQGNSA. V dropped 5 bases and J dropped 7; count of bases not matched to a gene: 10. The CDR3 sequence: CASSVLTGERGYTF. In DNA form, the CDR3 reads TGTGCCAGCAGCGTCCTTACAGGGGAACGTGGCTACACCTTC.

Here the CDR3 DNA reads TGTGCCACCAGCAGGATTCTAGGGCAGCCCCAGCATTTT. Its translation: CATSRILGQPQHF. This rearrangement joins TRBV15 to TRBJ1-5; the D is unclear. The V end was cut by 3 bases, the J end by 7 bases, with 10 bases between. Looked up from germline, CDR1 is LNHNV and CDR2 is YYDKDF (reference sequence). This CDR3 has 13 residues.

The genes are TRBV27 and TRBJ2-3; 11 bases line up with TRBD2. Per the germline V gene, CDR1 is MNHEY and CDR2 is SMNVEV (reference sequence). Unmatched junction bases numbered 10, after V lost 3 bases and J lost 5 bases. The CDR3 runs 17 residues. The CDR3 DNA sequence: TGTGCCAGCAGTTTGGGCTCTACTAGCGGGAGTTTAGATACGCAGTATTTT. Amino acid sequence: CASSLGSTSGSLDTQYF.

This clonotype was counted once. J is TRBJ2-7 and V is TRBV6-5, with 7 bases matching TRBD1. This CDR3 spans 14 amino acids. The germline CDR1 and CDR2 sequences are MNHEY and SVGAGI. V lost 6 bases, J lost 3 bases, and 8 bases stayed unmatched. The CDR3 loop is CASRSTGNCYEQYF. The CDR3 DNA reads as TGTGCCAGCAGATCGACAGGGAACTGCTACGAGCAGTACTTC.

This clonotype appeared a few times. This chain links TRBV7-2 with TRBJ1-4; D gene ambiguous. CDR3 size: 11 residues. Trimming removed 3 bases at V and 8 bases at J, with 4 bases between. In germline, CDR1 is SGHTA, CDR2 FQGNSA. The CDR3 nucleotides read TGTGCCAGCAGCTTTGAAGAAAAACTGTTTTTT. It encodes CASSFEEKLFF.

The rearrangement uses TRBV12-3 or TRBV12-4 and TRBJ2-7, with no clear D. Trimming left V 3 bases short and J 0 bases short, with 9 bases between. The CDR3 totals 14 residues. As DNA, the CDR3 is TGTGCCAGCAGTTTGTTTGGGATCTCCTACGAGCAGTACTTC. Translated, it gives CASSLFGISYEQYF.

This clonotype was counted between two and nine times. The chain is built from TRBV7-2 and TRBJ2-5, with D perhaps TRBD1 or TRBD2 (6 bases each). Trimming took off 1 base at V and 1 base at J, with 13 bases between the two ends. CDR3 length: 16 amino acids. CDR1 is SGHTA and CDR2 is FQGNSA in the germline V gene. In nucleotides, the CDR3 is TGTGCCAGCAGCTTAGGGGTGGGGGGCGGCCAAGAGACCCAGTACTTC. Amino acid sequence: CASSLGVGGGQETQYF.

The DNA for the CDR3 is TGCAGTGCTCGACGTAGTTGGCTAGCGGGGGATGAGCAGTACTTC. Translated, it gives CSARRSWLAGDEQYF. The chain employs TRBV20-1 and TRBJ2-7; 10 bases line up with TRBD2. The CDR3 is made up of 15 amino acids. Germline V gene lookup returns CDR1 DFQATT and CDR2 SNEGSKA (reference sequence). With 5 bases clipped from V and 7 bases from J, the junction kept 14 bases outside the gene matches.

The V call is TRBV27, the J call TRBJ2-5; D call uncertain. The CDR3 contains 14 residues. In germline, CDR1 is MNHEY, CDR2 SMNVEV (reference sequence). Trimming stripped 4 bases from V and 5 bases from J, with 14 bases between. Here the CDR3 DNA reads TGTGCCAGCAGTTCATCAAGGGTGGAGGAGACCCAGTACTTC. Translating gives CASSSSRVEETQYF.

The chain links TRBV6-2 or TRBV6-3 to TRBJ2-4, with D perhaps TRBD1 (5 bases). The germline CDR1 and CDR2 sequences are MNHEY and SVGEGT. The V gene lost 6 bases and the J gene lost 13 bases, with 13 bases spanning the gap. The CDR3 contains 11 residues. CDR3 protein: CASSFSGQQYF. CDR3 bases: TGTGCCAGCAGCTTCTCCGGACAACAGTACTTC.

This chain links TRBV20-1 with TRBJ2-5; no reliable D call. The germline CDR1 and CDR2 sequences are DFQATT and SNEGSKA (reference sequence). Trimming pared 1 base from V and 1 base from J, leaving 13 bases between. There are 15 residues in the CDR3. The CDR3: CSARAGRRPQETQYF. The CDR3, as DNA: TGCAGTGCTAGAGCCGGCAGAAGGCCCCAAGAGACCCAGTACTTC.

In its sample, this clonotype was seen a few times. V gene TRBV28 combines with J gene TRBJ2-3; 12 nucleotides align to TRBD2. The germline V gene encodes CDR1 MDHEN and CDR2 SYDVKM. The CDR3 is 18 residues long. V lost 5 bases, J lost 0 bases, and 9 bases stayed unmatched. The CDR3 DNA follows: TGTGCCAGCAGTCCCCTAGCGGGAGGGGAGTTTAGCACAGATACGCAGTATTTT. This translates into CASSPLAGGEFSTDTQYF.

The chain couples TRBV2 to TRBJ2-4, with 12 bases lining up with TRBD2. With V trimmed by 8 bases and J by 13 bases, 6 bases remained unmatched. Germline-derived CDR1 and CDR2 are SNHLY and FYNNEI. The CDR3 loop spans 12 amino acids. CDR3: CASSTLAGGQYF. DNA for the CDR3: TGTGCCAGCTCAACACTAGCGGGGGGACAGTACTTC.

V and J are TRBV7-2 and TRBJ2-5, with 9 bases fitting TRBD1. This CDR3 has 15 residues. J lost 4 bases, V lost 10 bases, and 13 bases had no gene match. Germline loops: CDR1 SGHTA, CDR2 FQGNSA. CDR3 DNA sequence: TGTGCCACCACTAAGGACAGGGGCACGATAGAGACCCAGTACTTC. Amino acid sequence: CATTKDRGTIETQYF.

A few counts support this clonotype. J is TRBJ2-3 and V is TRBV4-3; D gene ambiguous. V dropped 0 bases and J dropped 1 base, with 8 bases sitting between them. CDR3 length: 15 residues. The V gene's germline CDR1 is LGHNA and CDR2 YSLEER. DNA of the CDR3: TGCGCCAGCAGCCAAGATCCCACAGGCACAGATACGCAGTATTTT. Translated, it gives CASSQDPTGTDTQYF.

There are a few counts of this clonotype. The rearrangement joins TRBV11-3 to TRBJ2-1; 8 positions match TRBD2. This CDR3 region has 16 residues. Germline CDR1 is SGHNT and CDR2 is YENEEA. The J segment lost 8 bases and the V segment lost 1 base, leaving 10 bases of the junction unmatched. The CDR3: CASSLGWPAGEYEQFF. As DNA, the CDR3 is TGTGCCAGCAGCTTAGGATGGCCAGCGGGAGAGTATGAGCAGTTCTTC. Full variable domain (remainder filled in from reference TRBV11-3 and TRBJ2-1): EAGVVQSPRYKIIEKKQPVAFWCNPISGHNTLYWYLQNLGQGPELLIRYENEEAVDDSQLPKDRFSAERLKGVDSTLKIQPAELGDSAVYLCASSLGWPAGEYEQFFGPGTRLTVL.

This clonotype was found a few times. V gene TRBV7-2 combines with J gene TRBJ1-1; D uncertain. CDR3 size: 13 residues. The germline V and J ends were trimmed by 3 bases and 3 bases, with 8 bases remaining between them. The V gene's germline CDR1 is SGHTA and CDR2 FQGNSA. The CDR3 here is CASSLGTDTEAFF. In DNA, the CDR3 is TGTGCCAGCAGCTTGGGAACAGACACTGAAGCTTTCTTT.